A single sample gave rise to the 18 T cell receptor beta chains below, sequenced in a study of radiotherapy plus CTLA-4 blockade in lung cancer. The method was immunoSEQ multiplex PCR; TCRdb's version includes in-frame clones alone and lacks a portion of them. This sample has about 66,000 clones, with approximately 82% found just once. The sequenced sample was peripheral blood, obtained from a patient treated with radiotherapy plus ipilimumab. The receptor set was obtained from a human donor with non-small cell lung cancer who had a partial response to radiotherapy plus ipilimumab.

In this sample, this clone turned up once. This chain joins TRBV5-1 and TRBJ2-1; 14 bases match TRBD2. V lost 4 bases and J lost 9; bases outside the gene matches: 6. CDR3 length equals 15 residues. Germline V gene sequence: CDR1 SGHRS, CDR2 YFSETQ. Written as DNA, the CDR3 is TGCGCCAGCAGCGTCGGGACTAGCGGGAGAGGTGAGCAGTTCTTC. Translation: CASSVGTSGRGEQFF.

J is TRBJ1-2 and V is TRBV2; TRBD1 aligns across 9 bases. Germline loops: CDR1 SNHLY, CDR2 FYNNEI. The CDR3 spans 13 residues. The J segment lost 7 bases and the V segment lost 6 bases, leaving 6 bases of the junction unmatched. Written as DNA, the CDR3 is TGTGCCAGCAGGTCGGACAGGGGTGTTGGCTACACCTTC. It encodes CASRSDRGVGYTF.

This chain joins TRBV18 and TRBJ2-1, with 7 bases matching TRBD2. CDR3 size: 16 residues. Losses at the gene ends were 2 bases for V and 6 bases for J; bases not matched to a gene: 10. Germline CDR1 KGHSH, CDR2 LQKENI. In nucleotides, the CDR3 is TGTGCCAGCTCACCATTAAGCGGCCCGGGGGGCAATGAGCAGTTCTTC. Its translation is CASSPLSGPGGNEQFF. Full variable domain (remainder filled in from reference TRBV18 and TRBJ2-1): NAGVMQNPRHLVRRRGQEARLRCSPMKGHSHVYWYRQLPEEGLKFMVYLQKENIIDESGMPKERFSAEFPKEGPSILRIQQVVRGDSAAYFCASSPLSGPGGNEQFFGPGTRLTVL.

J is TRBJ2-1 and V is TRBV6-4; 7 positions match TRBD2. CDR3 size: 19 residues. Losses at the gene ends were 6 bases for V and 0 bases for J; bases not matched to a gene: 17. Per the germline V gene, CDR1 is MRHNA and CDR2 is SNTAGT. The CDR3 DNA reads TGTGCCAGCAGCCGGGGGGTGGCGGGAGCAGGGAGCTCCTACAATGAGCAGTTCTTC. Its protein is CASSRGVAGAGSSYNEQFF.

The chain combines TRBV19 with TRBJ1-1, with D maybe TRBD1 (6 bases). This CDR3 contains 12 residues. V gave up 8 bases and J gave up 1 base, with 8 bases separating them. Germline-derived CDR1 and CDR2 are LNHDA and SQIVND (reference sequence). The CDR3 region is CASGQTNTEAFF. CDR3 DNA: TGTGCCAGTGGACAGACGAACACTGAAGCTTTCTTT.

The chain couples TRBV2 to TRBJ2-5; 11 positions match TRBD2. Germline CDR1 is SNHLY and CDR2 is FYNNEI. The CDR3 runs 16 residues. V lost 4 bases, J lost 5 bases, and 9 bases stayed unmatched. The CDR3 nucleotides are TGTGCCAGCAGTGCCCAACTAGCGGGGGCGGGGGAGACCCAGTACTTC. Translation: CASSAQLAGAGETQYF.

In DNA, the CDR3 is TGTGCCAGCAGTTCTGACATTGGTAGCACCTTC. It translates to CASSSDIGSTF. The rearrangement uses TRBV2 and TRBJ1-2; no clear D. From germline, CDR1 is SNHLY and CDR2 FYNNEI. Trimming took 5 bases from V and 13 from J, leaving 14 bases between them. The CDR3 totals 11 residues.

This rearrangement joins TRBV6-5 to TRBJ2-2; the D gene is possibly TRBD2 (5 bases). The CDR3 runs to 12 residues. V gave up 8 bases and J gave up 5 bases, with 9 bases separating them. From germline, CDR1 is MNHEY and CDR2 SVGAGI. CDR3 sequence: CASYSGTGELFF. The CDR3 DNA sequence: TGTGCCAGCTACTCGGGGACCGGGGAGCTGTTTTTT.

The gene calls are TRBV2 and TRBJ1-2, with D uncertain. Germline loops: CDR1 SNHLY, CDR2 FYNNEI. This CDR3 region has 12 residues. Deletions cut 8 bases from V and 2 bases from J, with 9 bases between. The CDR3 is CASRTENYGYTF. The CDR3 region has the DNA TGTGCCAGCCGAACAGAGAACTATGGCTACACCTTC. The entire variable domain, with the rest obtained from reference TRBV2 and TRBJ1-2, is as follows: EPEVTQTPSHQVTQMGQEVILRCVPISNHLYFYWYRQILGQKVEFLVSFYNNEISEKSEIFDDQFSVERPDGSNFTLKIRSTKLEDSAMYFCASRTENYGYTFGSGTRLTVV.

The rearrangement uses TRBV2 and TRBJ2-2, with 8 bases that match TRBD1. Germline V gives CDR1 SNHLY, CDR2 FYNNEI. After removal of 6 bases from V and 5 bases from J, the junction contained 5 bases not matched to a gene. The CDR3 is 14 amino acids. CDR3 loop: CASRLRTGTGELFF. For the CDR3, the DNA is TGTGCCAGCAGGTTAAGGACAGGGACCGGGGAGCTGTTTTTT.

This chain joins TRBV28 and TRBJ2-6, with D possibly being TRBD2 (6 bases). The CDR3 consists of 17 residues. The germline V gene has CDR1 MDHEN and CDR2 SYDVKM. V lost 4 bases to trimming and J lost 3 bases, with 16 bases between them. CDR3 nucleotide sequence: TGTGCCAGCAGTTCTGGAGGGATTTCGCTTGGGGCCAACGTCCTGACTTTC. Translated: CASSSGGISLGANVLTF.

V gene TRBV7-2 combines with J gene TRBJ2-7; D unresolved. This CDR3 comprises 13 residues. The germline V gene has CDR1 SGHTA and CDR2 FQGNSA. V was pared by 2 bases and J by 7 bases, with 12 bases between. The CDR3, as DNA: TGTGCCAGCAGCTTACACGGGTTTGGGGAGCAGTACTTC. Its protein product is CASSLHGFGEQYF.

This clone was detected a few times. V usage is TRBV11-2 and J usage is TRBJ2-2; 7 bases agree with TRBD2. This CDR3 comprises 16 residues. The germline V gene has CDR1 SGHAT and CDR2 FQNNGV. V lost 5 bases to trimming and J lost 9 bases; unmatched junction nucleotides: 15. In DNA form, the CDR3 reads TGTGCCAGCAGCCCCCCTCGTCAATCTAGCGGCAGGGAGCTGTTTTTT. It encodes CASSPPRQSSGRELFF.

V usage is TRBV11-2 and J usage is TRBJ2-7; 10 bases map to TRBD1. The J segment lost 3 bases and the V segment lost 7 bases, leaving 9 bases of the junction unmatched. CDR3 length: 15 residues. Germline CDR1 is SGHAT and CDR2 is FQNNGV. CDR3 region: CASTSRTGGFYEQYF. CDR3 nucleotide sequence: TGTGCCAGCACCTCCCGGACAGGGGGATTCTACGAGCAGTACTTC.

V is TRBV7-3 and J is TRBJ2-5, with a weak D call TRBD1 (6 bases). CDR1 SGHTA and CDR2 FQGTGA come from the germline V gene. The CDR3 extends over 14 amino acids. The V gene lost 2 bases and the J gene lost 3 bases, with 10 bases spanning the gap. The CDR3, as DNA: TGTGCCAGCAGCTTATCAGGGGTCGAAGAGACCCAGTACTTC. This codes for CASSLSGVEETQYF.

The J gene is TRBJ1-1, the V gene TRBV28, with no clear D. The V end lost 4 bases, the J end lost 4 bases, and 16 bases lay between the germline ends. Per the germline V gene, CDR1 is MDHEN and CDR2 is SYDVKM. This CDR3 is built from 15 residues. Here the CDR3 reads CASSSAHPEVTEAFF. The CDR3 nucleotides are TGTGCCAGCAGTTCCGCCCATCCCGAGGTCACTGAAGCTTTCTTT.

As regards this clone: Other DNA sequences in the same sample also yield this CDR3. The chain employs TRBV2 and TRBJ2-7; D remains ambiguous. Trimming took 8 bases from V and 4 from J, leaving 12 bases between them. Germline-derived CDR1 and CDR2 are SNHLY and FYNNEI. The length of the CDR3 is 12 residues. CDR3 region: CASGETAYEQYF. The CDR3 coding sequence is TGTGCCAGCGGCGAGACTGCATACGAGCAGTACTTC.

The chain uses TRBV19 and TRBJ2-3; 7 bases agree with TRBD2. Germline CDR1 is LNHDA and CDR2 is SQIVND (reference sequence). The CDR3 spans 15 residues. After removal of 3 bases from V and 2 bases from J, the junction contained 5 bases not matched to a gene. CDR3 region: CASSMRGGATDTQYF. CDR3 DNA sequence: TGTGCCAGTAGTATGCGGGGAGGGGCCACAGATACGCAGTATTTT.